This T cell receptor (beta chain) was sequenced for a study of blood T cell repertoires in COVID-19. V dropped 1 base and J dropped 6; count of bases not matched to a gene: 5. CDR1 and CDR2 (germline): SGHVS, FQNEAQ. The CDR3 is 14 residues long. How the authors handled the data: For nucleated cells, counts were estimated from reference gene primer amplification. Profiled with immunoSEQ multiplex PCR; TCRdb holds only in-frame clones, not every one. From that table come the V and J calls and clone size; the DNA was used to work out D and trimming. The data show approximately 62,000 clones, around 74% seen once.

The clonotype was recovered from a woman in her forties or fifties with active or convalescent COVID-19. Sequencing was carried out using peripheral blood. The chain carries TRBV7-8 and TRBJ2-7, with 8 nucleotides matching TRBD1. The CDR3, as DNA: TGTGCCAGCAGCTTAGGACAGGGGCCGGGCGAGCAGTACTTC. This sequence encodes CASSLGQGPGEQYF.